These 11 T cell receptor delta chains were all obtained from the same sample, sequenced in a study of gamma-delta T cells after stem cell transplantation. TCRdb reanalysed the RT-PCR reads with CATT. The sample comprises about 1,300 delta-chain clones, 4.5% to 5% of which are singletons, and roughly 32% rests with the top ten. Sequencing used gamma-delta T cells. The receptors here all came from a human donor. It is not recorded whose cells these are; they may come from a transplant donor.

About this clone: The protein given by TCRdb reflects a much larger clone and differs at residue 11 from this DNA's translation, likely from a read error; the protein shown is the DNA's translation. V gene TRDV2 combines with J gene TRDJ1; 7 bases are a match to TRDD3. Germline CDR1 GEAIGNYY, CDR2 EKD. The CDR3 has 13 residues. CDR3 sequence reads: CACDLLGMDKIIF. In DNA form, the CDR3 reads TGTGCCTGTGATTTACTGGGGATGGATAAAATCATCTTT.

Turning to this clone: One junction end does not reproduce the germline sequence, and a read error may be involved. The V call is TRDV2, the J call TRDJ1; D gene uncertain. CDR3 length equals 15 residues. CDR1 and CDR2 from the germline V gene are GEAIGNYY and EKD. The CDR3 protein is CACDTITQPTAKLIF. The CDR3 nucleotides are TGTGCCTGTGACACCATCACCCAGCCCACCGCTAAACTCATCTTT.

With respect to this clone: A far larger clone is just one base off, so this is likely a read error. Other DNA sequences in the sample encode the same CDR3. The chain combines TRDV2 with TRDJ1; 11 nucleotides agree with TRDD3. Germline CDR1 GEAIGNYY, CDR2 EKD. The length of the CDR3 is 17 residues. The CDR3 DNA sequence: TGTGCCTGTGACACCGTAAGTGGGGGATACGCTACCGATAAGCTCATCTTT. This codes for CACDTVSGGYATDKLIF.

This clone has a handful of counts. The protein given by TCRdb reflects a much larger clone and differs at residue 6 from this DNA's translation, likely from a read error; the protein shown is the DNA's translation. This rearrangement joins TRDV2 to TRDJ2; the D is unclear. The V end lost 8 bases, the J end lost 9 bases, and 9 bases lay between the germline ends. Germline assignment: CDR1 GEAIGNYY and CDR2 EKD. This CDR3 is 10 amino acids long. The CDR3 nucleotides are TGTGCCTCGTTGGAGTCACAACTCTTCTTT. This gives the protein CASLESQLFF.

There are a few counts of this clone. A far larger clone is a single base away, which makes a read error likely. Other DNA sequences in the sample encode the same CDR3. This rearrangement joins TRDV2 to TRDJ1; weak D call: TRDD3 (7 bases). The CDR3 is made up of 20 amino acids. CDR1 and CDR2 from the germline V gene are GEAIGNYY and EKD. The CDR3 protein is CACDKIAGGPMLRYTDKLIF. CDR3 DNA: TGTGCTTGTGACAAAATAGCTGGGGGCCCCATGCTGAGGTACACCGATAAACTCATCTTT.

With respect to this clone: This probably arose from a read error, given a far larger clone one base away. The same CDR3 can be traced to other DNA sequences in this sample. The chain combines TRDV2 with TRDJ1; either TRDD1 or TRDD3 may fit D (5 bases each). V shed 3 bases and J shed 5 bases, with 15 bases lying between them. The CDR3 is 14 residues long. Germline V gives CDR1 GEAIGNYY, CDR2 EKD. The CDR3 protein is CACDQILDADKLIF. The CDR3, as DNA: TGTGCCTGTGACCAAATACTGGACGCTGATAAACTCATCTTT.

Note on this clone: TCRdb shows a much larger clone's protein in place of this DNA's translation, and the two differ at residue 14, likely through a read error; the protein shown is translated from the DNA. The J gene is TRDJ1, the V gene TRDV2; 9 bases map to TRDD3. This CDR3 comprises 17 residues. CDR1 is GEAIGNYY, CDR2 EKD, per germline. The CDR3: CACDSIDGGILSDTLIF. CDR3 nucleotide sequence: TGTGCCTGTGACTCTATAGACGGGGGGATACTTTCCGATACACTCATCTTT.

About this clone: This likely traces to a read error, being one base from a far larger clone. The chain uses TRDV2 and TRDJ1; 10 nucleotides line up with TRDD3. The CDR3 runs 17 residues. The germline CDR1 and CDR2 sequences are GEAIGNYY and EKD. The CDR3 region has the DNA TGTGCCTGTGAATCCTTACTGGGGGATCCGTTAACCGATAAATTCATCTTT. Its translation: CACESLLGDPLTDKFIF.

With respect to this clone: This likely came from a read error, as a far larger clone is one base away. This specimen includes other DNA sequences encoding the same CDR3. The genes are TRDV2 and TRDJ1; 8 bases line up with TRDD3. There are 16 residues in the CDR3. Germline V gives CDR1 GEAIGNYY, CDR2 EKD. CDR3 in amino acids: CACDPVGDGRTDKLIF. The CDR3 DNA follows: TGTGCCTGTGACCCAGTGGGGGATGGGAGGACCGACAAACTCATCTTT.

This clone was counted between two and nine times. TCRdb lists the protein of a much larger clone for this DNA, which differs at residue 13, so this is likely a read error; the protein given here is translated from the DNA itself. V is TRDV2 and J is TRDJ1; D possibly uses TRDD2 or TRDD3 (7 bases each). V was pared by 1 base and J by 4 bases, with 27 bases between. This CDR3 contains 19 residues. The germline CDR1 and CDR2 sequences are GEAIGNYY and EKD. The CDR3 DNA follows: TGTGCCTGTGACACGGCGGGCTTTCCTACTGGGGCTGATGGCGATAAACTCATCTTT. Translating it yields CACDTAGFPTGADGDKLIF.

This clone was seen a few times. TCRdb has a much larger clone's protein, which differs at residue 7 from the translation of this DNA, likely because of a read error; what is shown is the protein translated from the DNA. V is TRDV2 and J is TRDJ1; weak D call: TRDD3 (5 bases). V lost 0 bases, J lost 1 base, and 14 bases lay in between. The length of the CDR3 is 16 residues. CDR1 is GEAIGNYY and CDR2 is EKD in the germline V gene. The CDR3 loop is CACDTVAPGGTDKLIF. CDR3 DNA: TGTGCCTGTGACACCGTTGCTCCGGGGGGCACCGATAAACTCATCTTT.